The TCR beta chain described here comes from a study of blood T cell dynamics during melanoma immunotherapy. Across the whole study: Standard first-line treatment here was pembrolizumab or nivolumab plus ipilimumab in metastatic melanoma.

Every bulk PBMC sample received the same 350 ng of DNA. This table comes from immunoSEQ multiplex PCR, and its TCRdb copy is limited to in-frame clones, with some not included. The profile shows about 15,000 clones, more than 75% of them singletons. With 10 bases clipped from V and 0 bases from J, the junction kept 5 bases outside the gene matches. Germline CDR1 MNHEY, CDR2 SMNVEV (reference sequence). The CDR3 loop spans 13 amino acids. General study points: It remained unknown if the driving T cell clones were melanoma-specific.

Time point: pre-treatment baseline. Concerning this clone itself: Its specificity is not known.

This clonotype was obtained from a human donor with melanoma. The sample was blood, taken from a patient treated with checkpoint blockade. The chain employs TRBV27 and TRBJ2-7; TRBD2 matches at 8 bases. This CDR3 reads CATTTSDSYEQYF. The CDR3 coding sequence is TGTGCCACCACGACTAGCGACTCCTACGAGCAGTACTTC.